These 28 T cell receptor beta chains share one sample of origin, sequenced in a study of T cell repertoires in aging, cancer and after chemotherapy. Peripheral blood genomic DNA, not sorted cells or RNA, was the template. Multiplex touch-down PCR with TRB-A/B primers amplified rearranged V-D-J TRB sequences. TCRdb itself ran the multiplex PCR reads through MiXCR, one entry per CDR3 protein. Of some 4,500 distinct CDR3 sequences detected, 50% to 75% appear once; the ten largest clones hold 28%. Source material: blood. All receptors come from a human donor with a solid tumor.

In its sample, this clonotype was seen a few times. V is TRBV19 and J is TRBJ1-2, with 10 bases fitting TRBD1. V lost 4 bases, J lost 6 bases, and 2 bases stayed unmatched. The CDR3 runs 13 residues. The V gene's germline CDR1 is LNHDA and CDR2 SQIVND (reference sequence). DNA for the CDR3: TGTGCCAGTAGTACGACAGGGGGCGATGGCTACACCTTC. Residues: CASSTTGGDGYTF.

A few counts support this clonotype. V gene TRBV19 combines with J gene TRBJ1-2; maybe TRBD1 (6 bases). V was clipped by 5 bases and J by 0 bases, with 10 bases between them. Germline values: CDR1 LNHDA, CDR2 SQIVND (reference sequence). CDR3 length: 14 residues. The CDR3 nucleotides read TGTGCCAGTAGTGTGAGGACAGCTAACTATGGCTACACCTTC. The encoded protein is CASSVRTANYGYTF.

This sequence joins TRBV19 and TRBJ1-1; D call uncertain. Germline V CDR1 and CDR2: LNHDA, SQIVND (reference sequence). V was cut by 5 bases and J by 9 bases, with 16 bases left in between. CDR3 size: 13 residues. The CDR3 reads CASSDSGYLQAFF. CDR3 nucleotide sequence: TGTGCCAGTAGTGATTCTGGCTACCTCCAAGCTTTCTTT.

This chain joins TRBV27 and TRBJ1-6; no clear D. This CDR3 contains 16 residues. Germline-derived CDR1 and CDR2 are MNHEY and SMNVEV (reference sequence). Trimming took 3 bases from V and 2 from J, leaving 11 bases between them. The DNA for the CDR3 is TGTGCCAGCAGTTTTGCAACAACAACCTATAATTCACCCCTCCACTTT. It is translated as CASSFATTTYNSPLHF.

J is TRBJ2-1 and V is TRBV20-1; 9 bases are a match to TRBD2. The CDR3 length is 15 residues. Germline V gene lookup returns CDR1 DFQATT and CDR2 SNEGSKA (reference sequence). CDR3 sequence: CSSGLAGTLNNEQFF. Here the CDR3 DNA reads TGCAGCTCCGGGCTAGCGGGGACCCTTAACAATGAGCAGTTCTTC.

J is TRBJ1-2 and V is TRBV20-1, with D maybe TRBD1 (5 bases). Deletions cut 6 bases from V and 8 bases from J, with 19 bases between. Germline V lookup: CDR1 DFQATT, CDR2 SNEGSKA (reference sequence). This CDR3 comprises 13 residues. In DNA, the CDR3 is TGCAGTGCCGCCATGACAGACGAAATGGGCTACACCTTC. This encodes CSAAMTDEMGYTF.

This clonotype was observed a few times. The gene calls are TRBV20-1 and TRBJ2-7; D could derive from TRBD1 or TRBD2 (5 bases each). Between the trimmed V and J ends, which lost 0 bases and 3 bases, there was a span of 18 bases. CDR1 and CDR2 (germline): DFQATT, SNEGSKA (reference sequence). CDR3 length equals 16 residues. The CDR3 protein is CSARDKMGESLYEQYF. In DNA, the CDR3 is TGCAGTGCTAGAGATAAAATGGGGGAGAGCCTCTACGAGCAGTACTTC.

The chain joins TRBV7-2 to TRBJ1-6; D gene unclear. CDR1 and CDR2 (germline): SGHTA, FQGNSA. V lost 5 bases and J 2 bases, leaving 4 bases between the germline ends. The CDR3 spans 13 residues. The CDR3: CASSPAYNSPLHF. The CDR3 bases are TGTGCCAGCAGCCCAGCCTATAATTCACCCCTCCACTTT.

This chain connects TRBV20-1 to TRBJ2-7; TRBD1 or TRBD2 may be the D gene (5 bases each). The CDR3 is 15 residues long. The V and J ends lost 6 bases and 0 bases respectively, with 18 bases between them. CDR1 and CDR2 from the germline V gene are DFQATT and SNEGSKA (reference sequence). The CDR3 DNA reads as TGCAGTGCCCTACCGGGACCGTCGTTCTCCTACGAGCAGTACTTC. This sequence encodes CSALPGPSFSYEQYF.

This clonotype was seen once. The chain joins TRBV30 to TRBJ1-1; D uncertain. The V end lost 0 bases, the J end lost 10 bases, and 15 bases lay between the germline ends. Germline V gene data show CDR1 as GTSNPN and CDR2 as SVGIG (reference sequence). This CDR3 has 13 residues. The CDR3 DNA follows: TGTGCCTGGAGTGTATTTCGAGGAACCGGAGCTTTCTTT. Translated, it gives CAWSVFRGTGAFF.

The rearrangement links TRBV20-1 to TRBJ1-2; no clear D. This CDR3 contains 12 residues. Germline-derived CDR1 and CDR2 are DFQATT and SNEGSKA (reference sequence). V shed 0 bases and J shed 8 bases, with 10 bases lying between them. The CDR3 here is CSARDQEKGYTF. In nucleotides, the CDR3 is TGCAGTGCTAGAGATCAGGAAAAAGGCTACACCTTC.

The table lists this clonotype with a count of one. V gene TRBV6-1 combines with J gene TRBJ1-2, with 11 nucleotides matching TRBD1. V lost 9 bases and J lost 8; bases outside the gene matches: 17. Germline V gene data show CDR1 as MNHNS and CDR2 as SASEGT. This CDR3 spans 16 amino acids. DNA for the CDR3: TGTGCCAGAAGACACAGGACAGGGGGCGCGGGTAGCGGCTACACCTTC. It is translated as CARRHRTGGAGSGYTF.

This chain uses TRBV5-6 with TRBJ2-1; D possibly matches TRBD1 or TRBD2 (5 bases each). The CDR3 runs to 15 residues. Germline V gene lookup returns CDR1 SGHDT and CDR2 YYEEEE. Trimming removed 4 bases at V and 4 bases at J, with 15 bases between. The CDR3, as DNA: TGTGCCAGCAGCCGTAGGGACCGAACTTACAATGAGCAGTTCTTC. It yields the protein CASSRRDRTYNEQFF.

This clonotype was observed a few times. V usage is TRBV15 and J usage is TRBJ2-1; maybe TRBD1 (6 bases). Trimming cost V 5 bases and J 0 bases, with 14 bases left between them. The CDR3 has 16 residues. The germline V gene encodes CDR1 LNHNV and CDR2 YYDKDF (reference sequence). Here the CDR3 DNA reads TGTGCCACCAGCCTTGCTGACAGGCTCTCCTACAATGAGCAGTTCTTC. Its protein product is CATSLADRLSYNEQFF.

The V and J genes are TRBV7-3 and TRBJ2-3, with D unclear. The germline CDR1 and CDR2 sequences are SGHTA and FQGTGA. Trimming left V 4 bases short and J 4 bases short, with 6 bases between. This CDR3 spans 12 amino acids. CDR3 DNA: TGTGCCAGCAGCTATCCGGCAGATACGCAGTATTTT. It yields the protein CASSYPADTQYF.

V usage is TRBV6-5 and J usage is TRBJ2-3; 9 bases agree with TRBD2. This CDR3 region has 16 residues. V shed 6 bases and J 1 base; nucleotides not matched to a gene: 8. In germline, CDR1 is MNHEY, CDR2 SVGAGI. Here the CDR3 reads CASSFFAGGGTDTQYF. The CDR3 DNA is TGTGCCAGCAGCTTTTTCGCGGGAGGGGGCACAGATACGCAGTATTTT.

The V and J genes are TRBV5-1 and TRBJ1-2; 8 nucleotides match TRBD1. The V gene's germline CDR1 is SGHRS and CDR2 YFSETQ. The CDR3 contains 13 residues. The V and J ends lost 0 bases and 11 bases, in that order; junction bases with no gene match: 6. The CDR3 reads CASSLGQGITYTF. In nucleotides, the CDR3 is TGCGCCAGCAGCTTGGGACAGGGGATAACTTACACCTTC. The full variable domain, in which reference TRBV5-1 and TRBJ1-2 provide the parts outside the CDR3, is KAGVTQTPRYLIKTRGQQVTLSCSPISGHRSVSWYQQTPGQGLQFLFEYFSETQRNKGNFPGRFSGRQFSNSRSEMNVSTLELGDSALYLCASSLGQGITYTFGSGTRLTVV.

The chain links TRBV4-1 to TRBJ2-7, with unresolved D. Trimming pared 1 base from V and 6 bases from J, leaving 7 bases between. Germline assignment: CDR1 MGHRA and CDR2 YSYEKL. CDR3 size: 12 residues. The CDR3 reads CASSQVNSEQYF. The CDR3 DNA sequence: TGCGCCAGCAGCCAAGTGAACAGCGAGCAGTACTTC.

The V gene is TRBV18, the J gene TRBJ2-7; 11 bases map to TRBD1. CDR1 is KGHSH and CDR2 is LQKENI in the germline V gene. Trimming at V came to 3 bases and at J to 3 bases, leaving 7 bases not matched to a gene. The CDR3 consists of 16 residues. The CDR3 region is CASSPRTGTGGYEQYF. The CDR3 region has the DNA TGTGCCAGCTCACCCCGAACCGGGACAGGGGGCTACGAGCAGTACTTC.

The J gene is TRBJ1-5, the V gene TRBV12-3 or TRBV12-4, with D possibly being TRBD1 (5 bases). V lost 3 bases, J lost 2 bases, and 14 bases lay in between. The length of the CDR3 is 16 residues. CDR3 protein: CASSFQGPRGNQPQHF. CDR3 DNA sequence: TGTGCCAGCAGTTTTCAGGGCCCCCGTGGCAATCAGCCCCAGCATTTT.

In the case of this clonotype: Likely a read error: the CDR3 ends without its conserved phenylalanine or tryptophan. J is TRBJ1-2 and V is TRBV30; D gene uncertain. The germline CDR1 and CDR2 sequences are GTSNPN and SVGIG (reference sequence). The CDR3 contains 11 residues. Deletions cut 5 bases from V and 7 bases from J, with 11 bases between. The CDR3 loop reads CAWARTLGYTL. For the CDR3, the DNA is TGTGCCTGGGCCCGGACCCTTGGCTACACCCTC.

The CDR3 nucleotides read TGCAGTGCTAGATTCCCAGCGGCTAACTATGGCTACACCTTC. This sequence encodes CSARFPAANYGYTF. The genes are TRBV20-1 and TRBJ1-2; D is uncertain. The CDR3 extends over 14 amino acids. Germline CDR1 and CDR2: DFQATT and SNEGSKA (reference sequence). Trimming pared 2 bases from V and 0 bases from J, leaving 10 bases between.

The sample holds a few counts of this clonotype. The chain couples TRBV20-1 to TRBJ1-2; D ambiguous. Germline loops: CDR1 DFQATT, CDR2 SNEGSKA (reference sequence). The CDR3 extends over 12 amino acids. The ends were cut back, 1 base at V and 0 bases at J, with 3 bases in the middle. This CDR3 is CSARGANYGYTF. CDR3 DNA sequence: TGCAGTGCTAGAGGGGCTAACTATGGCTACACCTTC.

The chain carries TRBV5-1 and TRBJ2-2, with D possibly matching TRBD1 (5 bases). CDR1 and CDR2 (germline): SGHRS, YFSETQ. This CDR3 is 15 amino acids long. The V end was cut by 2 bases, the J end by 0 bases, with 8 bases between. The CDR3 DNA reads as TGCGCCAGCAGCTTAAGCAGGGCGAACACCGGGGAGCTGTTTTTT. Protein: CASSLSRANTGELFF.

V gene TRBV18 combines with J gene TRBJ2-3, with TRBD1 identical over 10 bases. The length of the CDR3 is 17 residues. Germline loops: CDR1 KGHSH, CDR2 LQKENI. Trimming at V came to 5 bases and at J to 2 bases, leaving 10 bases not matched to a gene. CDR3 nucleotide sequence: TGTGCCAGCTCAGCGGACCGAGGGACAGGGGACACAGATACGCAGTATTTT. Its protein is CASSADRGTGDTDTQYF. The full variable domain, in which reference TRBV18 and TRBJ2-3 provide the parts outside the CDR3, is NAGVMQNPRHLVRRRGQEARLRCSPMKGHSHVYWYRQLPEEGLKFMVYLQKENIIDESGMPKERFSAEFPKEGPSILRIQQVVRGDSAAYFCASSADRGTGDTDTQYFGPGTRLTVL.

This clonotype came up a few times. V and J are TRBV6-1 and TRBJ1-1; D is possibly TRBD1 (5 bases). The germline V and J ends were trimmed by 11 bases and 10 bases, with 23 bases remaining between them. The V gene's germline CDR1 is MNHNS and CDR2 SASEGT. The CDR3 totals 13 residues. CDR3 nucleotide sequence: TGTGCCGTGTCAATGGGGGAATCGCTTAGAGCTTTCTTT. It codes for CAVSMGESLRAFF.

This clonotype has only a few counts. The chain employs TRBV6-5 and TRBJ1-2, with D tentatively TRBD1 (5 bases). CDR3 length equals 16 residues. Trimming cost V 2 bases and J 4 bases, with 17 bases left between them. From germline, CDR1 is MNHEY and CDR2 SVGAGI. CDR3 protein: CASSYAVGGDAYGYTF. In DNA, the CDR3 is TGTGCCAGCAGTTACGCAGTCGGAGGGGACGCCTATGGCTACACCTTC.

The chain has TRBV29-1 and TRBJ1-6; D gene ambiguous. V was cut by 0 bases and J by 6 bases, with 6 bases left in between. CDR3 size: 13 residues. The germline gives CDR1 SQVTM, CDR2 ANQGSEA. The DNA for the CDR3 is TGCAGCGTTGAAGATGACCGTAATTCACCCCTCCACTTT. Protein sequence: CSVEDDRNSPLHF.